This T cell receptor (beta chain) was obtained from a study of radiation and T cells in renal cell carcinoma. Noted time point: blood 2 weeks post-SBRT. Treatment denoted: 15 Gy SBRT to primary tumor, nephrectomy 4 weeks later. This CDR3 region has 19 residues. The V gene's germline CDR1 is MGHRA and CDR2 YSYEKL. The V and J ends lost 0 bases and 3 bases respectively, with 18 bases between them. Sequencing was performed with immunoSEQ multiplex PCR; in TCRdb, only in-frame clones are kept and a portion is missing. The table records about 130,000 clones, 70% to 90% of them present only once. This clonotype originated in a woman aged 55-75 years with renal cell carcinoma. The chain employs TRBV4-1 and TRBJ2-6, with TRBD1 as a possible D gene (5 bases). The material sequenced was blood, taken from a patient whose treatment included radiotherapy and nephrectomy. CDR3 loop: CASSQDGRVKGFGANVLTF. In nucleotides, the CDR3 is TGCGCCAGCAGCCAAGATGGCAGGGTTAAGGGTTTTGGGGCCAACGTCCTGACTTTC.